This T cell receptor (beta chain) is from a study of CD4 T cells in relation to SARS-CoV-2 and coronaviruses. Background on the study: Shared crossreactive spike epitopes were mapped to their HLA restriction.

Study-wide points: Pre-pandemic and post-infection samples never came from the same donor.

Profiling relied on immunoSEQ multiplex PCR, and the TCRdb table lists in-frame clones only, not all of them. Here the sample spans roughly 57,000 clones, just over 85% being singletons. CD4+ T cells from unexposed donors were obtained before the COVID-19 pandemic (2011-2018). Cryopreserved PBMCs were CD4-enriched, then split into naive and memory cells. V was cut by 8 bases and J by 4 bases, with 9 bases left in between. The CDR3 extends over 11 amino acids. Germline V lookup: CDR1 LGHDT, CDR2 YNNKEL (reference sequence). On this clone: The antigen is undetermined.

The chain has TRBV3-1 (or the pseudogene TRBV3-2) and TRBJ2-7; D gene unclear. This receptor was identified in a human donor in good health. Sequenced input: memory CD4+ T cells from PBMCs. In nucleotides, the CDR3 is TGTGCCAGCGCCTCAAGGTACGAGCAGTACTTC. Protein sequence: CASASRYEQYF.